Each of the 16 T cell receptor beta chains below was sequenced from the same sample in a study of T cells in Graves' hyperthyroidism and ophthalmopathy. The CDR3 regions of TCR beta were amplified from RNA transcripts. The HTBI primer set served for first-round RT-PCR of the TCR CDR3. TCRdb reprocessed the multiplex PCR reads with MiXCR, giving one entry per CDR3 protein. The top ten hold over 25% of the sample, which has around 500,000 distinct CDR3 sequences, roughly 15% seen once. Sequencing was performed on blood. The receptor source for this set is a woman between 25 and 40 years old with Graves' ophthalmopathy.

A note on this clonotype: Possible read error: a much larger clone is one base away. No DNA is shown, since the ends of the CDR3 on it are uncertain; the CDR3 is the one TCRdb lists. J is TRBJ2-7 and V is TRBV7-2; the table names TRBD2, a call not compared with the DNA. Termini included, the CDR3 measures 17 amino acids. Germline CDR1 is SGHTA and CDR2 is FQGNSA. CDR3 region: CASSFGQGTSGMREQHF.

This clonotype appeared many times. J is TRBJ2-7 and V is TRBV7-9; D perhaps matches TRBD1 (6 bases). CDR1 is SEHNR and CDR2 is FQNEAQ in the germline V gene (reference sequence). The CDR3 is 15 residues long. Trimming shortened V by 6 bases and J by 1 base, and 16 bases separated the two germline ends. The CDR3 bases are TGTGCCAGCAGTTCCGGGACACTGACTTCCTACGAGCAGTACTTC. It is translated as CASSSGTLTSYEQYF.

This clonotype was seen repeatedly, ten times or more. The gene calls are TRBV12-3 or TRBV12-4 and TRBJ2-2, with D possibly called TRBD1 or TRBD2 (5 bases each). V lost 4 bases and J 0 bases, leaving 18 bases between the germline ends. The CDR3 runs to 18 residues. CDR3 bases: TGTGCCAGCAGTTCCCGGGCCCTGGGGCGGGCGAACACCGGGGAGCTGTTTTTT. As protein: CASSSRALGRANTGELFF.

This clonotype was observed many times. CDR3 sequence (DNA): TGCAGTGCTAACCCTCCGACAGGGTCTGGCTATGGCTACACCTTC. Encoded protein: CSANPPTGSGYGYTF. The chain carries TRBV20-1 and TRBJ1-2, with 7 bases that match TRBD1. CDR1 DFQATT and CDR2 SNEGSKA come from the germline V gene (reference sequence). The CDR3 is 15 amino acids. V lost 4 bases and J lost 4; bases outside the gene matches: 12.

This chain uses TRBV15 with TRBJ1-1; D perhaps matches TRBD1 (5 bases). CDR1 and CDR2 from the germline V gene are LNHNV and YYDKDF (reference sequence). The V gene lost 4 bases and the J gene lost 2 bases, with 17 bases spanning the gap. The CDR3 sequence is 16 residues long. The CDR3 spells CATSIAPGPTNTEAFF. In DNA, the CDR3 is TGTGCCACCAGCATCGCACCGGGACCGACAAACACTGAAGCTTTCTTT.

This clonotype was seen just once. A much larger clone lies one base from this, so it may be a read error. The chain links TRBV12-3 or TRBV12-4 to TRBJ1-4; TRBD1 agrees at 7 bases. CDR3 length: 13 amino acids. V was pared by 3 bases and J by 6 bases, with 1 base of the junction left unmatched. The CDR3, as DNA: TGTGCCAGCAGTTTTGACAGGGATGAAAAACTGTTTTTT. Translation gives CASSFDRDEKLFF.

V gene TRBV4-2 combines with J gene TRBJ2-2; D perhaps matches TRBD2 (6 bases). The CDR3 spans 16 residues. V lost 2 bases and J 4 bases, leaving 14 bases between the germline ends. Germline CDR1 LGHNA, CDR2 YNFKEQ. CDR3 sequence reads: CASSQLAPRGTGELFF. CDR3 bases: TGTGCCAGCAGCCAACTAGCGCCGCGGGGCACCGGGGAGCTGTTTTTT.

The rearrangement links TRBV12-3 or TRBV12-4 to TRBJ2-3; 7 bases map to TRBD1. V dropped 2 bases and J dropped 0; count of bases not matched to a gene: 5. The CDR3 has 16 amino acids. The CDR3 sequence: CASSLKGAPSTDTQYF. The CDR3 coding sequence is TGTGCCAGCAGTTTAAAGGGGGCCCCTAGCACAGATACGCAGTATTTT.

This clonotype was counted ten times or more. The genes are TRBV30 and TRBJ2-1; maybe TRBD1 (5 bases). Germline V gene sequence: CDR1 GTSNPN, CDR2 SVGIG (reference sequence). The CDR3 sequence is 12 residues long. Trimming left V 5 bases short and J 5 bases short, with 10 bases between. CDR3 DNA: TGTGCCTGGGAAGGGGCACACAATGAGCAGTTCTTC. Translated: CAWEGAHNEQFF.

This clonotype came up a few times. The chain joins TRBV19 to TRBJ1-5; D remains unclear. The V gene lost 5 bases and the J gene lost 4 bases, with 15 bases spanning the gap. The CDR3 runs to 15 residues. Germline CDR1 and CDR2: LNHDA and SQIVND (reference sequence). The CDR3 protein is CASSWAAGPNQPQHF. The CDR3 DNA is TGTGCCAGTAGTTGGGCCGCCGGTCCGAATCAGCCCCAGCATTTT.

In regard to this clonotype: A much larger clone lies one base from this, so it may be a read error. CDR3 protein: CSATGGPYGQYF. The CDR3 DNA reads as TGCAGTGCTACGGGGGGACCCTACGGGCAGTACTTC. The chain is built from TRBV20-1 and TRBJ2-7; 7 nucleotides align to TRBD2. Germline-derived CDR1 and CDR2 are DFQATT and SNEGSKA (reference sequence). The CDR3 loop spans 12 amino acids.

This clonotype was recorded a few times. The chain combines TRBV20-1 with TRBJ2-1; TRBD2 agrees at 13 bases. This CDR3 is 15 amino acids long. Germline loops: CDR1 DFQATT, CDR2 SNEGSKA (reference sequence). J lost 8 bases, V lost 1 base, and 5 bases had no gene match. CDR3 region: CSARGTSGSRDEQFF. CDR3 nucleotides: TGCAGTGCTAGAGGGACTAGCGGGAGTAGGGATGAGCAGTTCTTC.

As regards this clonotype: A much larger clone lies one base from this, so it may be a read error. The CDR3 is CVSSVLGNTEAFF. DNA for the CDR3: TGTGTCAGCAGCGTTCTGGGGAACACTGAAGCTTTCTTT. This chain links TRBV7-2 with TRBJ1-1; D is unclear. This CDR3 is 13 amino acids long. Germline V gene lookup returns CDR1 SGHTA and CDR2 FQGNSA.

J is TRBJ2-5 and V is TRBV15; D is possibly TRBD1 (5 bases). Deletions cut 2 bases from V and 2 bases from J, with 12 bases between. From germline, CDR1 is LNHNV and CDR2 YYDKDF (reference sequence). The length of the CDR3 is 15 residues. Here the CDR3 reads CATSRPLGEQETQYF. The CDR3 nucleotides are TGTGCCACCAGCAGACCTCTAGGGGAACAAGAGACCCAGTACTTC.

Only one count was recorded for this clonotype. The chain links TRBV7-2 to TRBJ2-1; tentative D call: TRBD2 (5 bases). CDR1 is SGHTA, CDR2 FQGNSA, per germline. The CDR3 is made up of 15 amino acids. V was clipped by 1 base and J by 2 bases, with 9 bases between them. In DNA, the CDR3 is TGTGCCAGCAGCTTAGGAGCGGACCCCTACAATGAGCAGTTCTTC. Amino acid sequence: CASSLGADPYNEQFF.

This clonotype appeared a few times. DNA of the CDR3: TGCAGCGTTGAAGATCTTCCAGCGGGAGTGTCGAACACCGGGGAGCTGTTTTTT. Its protein is CSVEDLPAGVSNTGELFF. The chain recombines TRBV29-1 with TRBJ2-2, with TRBD2 matching over 8 bases. Germline V gene lookup returns CDR1 SQVTM and CDR2 ANQGSEA. The CDR3 extends over 18 amino acids. The V and J ends lost 0 bases and 0 bases, in that order; junction bases with no gene match: 9.